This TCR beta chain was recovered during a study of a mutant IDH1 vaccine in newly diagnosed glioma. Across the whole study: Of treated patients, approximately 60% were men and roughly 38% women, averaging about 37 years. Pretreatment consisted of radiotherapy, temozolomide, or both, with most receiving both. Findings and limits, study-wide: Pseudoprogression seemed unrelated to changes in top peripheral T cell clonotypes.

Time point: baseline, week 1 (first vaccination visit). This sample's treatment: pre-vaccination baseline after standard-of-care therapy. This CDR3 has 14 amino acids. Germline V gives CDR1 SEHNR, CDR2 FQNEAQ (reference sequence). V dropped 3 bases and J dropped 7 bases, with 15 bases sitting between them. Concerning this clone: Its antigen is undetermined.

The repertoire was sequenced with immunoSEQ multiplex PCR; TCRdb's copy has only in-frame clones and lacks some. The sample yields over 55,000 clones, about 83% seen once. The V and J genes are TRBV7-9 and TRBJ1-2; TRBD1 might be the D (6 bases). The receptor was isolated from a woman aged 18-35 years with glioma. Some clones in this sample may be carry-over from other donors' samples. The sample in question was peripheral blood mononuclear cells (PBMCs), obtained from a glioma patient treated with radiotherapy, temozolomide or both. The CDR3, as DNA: TGTGCCAGCAGCTTTGGCCAGGGAGGGGGTGGCTACACCTTC. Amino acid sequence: CASSFGQGGGGYTF. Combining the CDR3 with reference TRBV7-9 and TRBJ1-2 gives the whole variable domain DTGVSQNPRHKITKRGQNVTFRCDPISEHNRLYWYRQTLGQGPEFLTYFQNEAQLEKSRLLSDRFSAERPKGSFSTLEIQRTEQGDSAMYLCASSFGQGGGGYTFGSGTRLTVV.